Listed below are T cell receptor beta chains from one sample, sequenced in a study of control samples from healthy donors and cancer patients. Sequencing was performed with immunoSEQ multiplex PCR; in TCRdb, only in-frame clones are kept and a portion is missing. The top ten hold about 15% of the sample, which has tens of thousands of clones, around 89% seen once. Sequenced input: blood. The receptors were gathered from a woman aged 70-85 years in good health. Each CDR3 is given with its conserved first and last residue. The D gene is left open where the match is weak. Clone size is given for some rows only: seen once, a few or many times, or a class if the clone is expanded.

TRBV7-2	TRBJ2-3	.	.	TGTGCCAGCAGCTTACCCTTAGTGGCGGATACGCAGTATTTT	CASSLPLVADTQYF
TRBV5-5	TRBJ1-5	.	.	TGTGCCAGCAGCTCGTCCCACAGCGCTAACGGGCCCCAGCATTTT	CASSSSHSANGPQHF
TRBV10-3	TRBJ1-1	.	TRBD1	TGTGCCATCACCCGGGCAGGGGGCACTGAAGCTTTCTTT	CAITRAGGTEAFF
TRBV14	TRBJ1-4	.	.	TGTGCCAGCAGTAACAGAGCCGGATTGTCTGAAAAACTGTTTTTT	CASSNRAGLSEKLFF
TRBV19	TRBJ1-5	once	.	TGTGTCAGTAGTAGGGACGTTCAGCCCCAGCATTTT	CVSSRDVQPQHF
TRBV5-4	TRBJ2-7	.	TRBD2	TGTGCCAGCAGCTTGGCTAGCGGGAGCTCCTACGAGCAGTACTTC	CASSLASGSSYEQYF
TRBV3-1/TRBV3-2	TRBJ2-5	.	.	TGTGCCAGCAGCCGCGACCACCAAGAGACCCAGTACTTC	CASSRDHQETQYF
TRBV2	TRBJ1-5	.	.	TGTGCCAGTTCCCTTACAGGGTATAGCAATCAGCCCCAGCATTTT	CASSLTGYSNQPQHF
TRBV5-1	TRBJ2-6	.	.	TGCGCCAGCAGCCTGGGGCGCTCTGGGGCCAACGTCCTGACTTTC	CASSLGRSGANVLTF
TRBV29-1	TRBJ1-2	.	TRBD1	TGCAGCGTCCAGGGGGATCTCTATGGCTACACCTTC	CSVQGDLYGYTF
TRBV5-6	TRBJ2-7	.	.	TGTGCCAGCAGCTTGGGGACAGTCTGGAGGGACTACGAGCAGTACTTC	CASSLGTVWRDYEQYF
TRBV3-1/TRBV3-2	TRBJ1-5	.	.	TGTGCCAGCAGCCCCGTTCCGGGAGGCAATCAGCCCCAGCATTTT	CASSPVPGGNQPQHF
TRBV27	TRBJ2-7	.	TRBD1	TGTGCCAGCAGTTTAATCGGGGCCCCAAGGGGGCTCGGCGAGCAGTACTTC	CASSLIGAPRGLGEQYF
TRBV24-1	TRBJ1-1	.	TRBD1	TGTGCCACCAGTGACGCCGGACAGGGGGGTACTGAAGCTTTCTTT	CATSDAGQGGTEAFF
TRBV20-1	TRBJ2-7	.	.	TGCAGTGCTAGCCCCACGTACGAGCAGTACTTC	CSASPTYEQYF
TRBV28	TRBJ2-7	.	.	TGTGCCAGCAGTTTAAACCGTCCTGGCTCCTACGAGCAGTACTTC	CASSLNRPGSYEQYF
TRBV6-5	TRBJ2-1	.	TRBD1	TGCGCCAGCAGCAGGGACAGAGCCTACAATGAGCAGTTCTTC	CASSRDRAYNEQFF
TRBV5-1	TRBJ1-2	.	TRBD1	TGCGCCAGCAGCTCAGGGACAGGGTTTAACTATGGCTACACCTTC	CASSSGTGFNYGYTF
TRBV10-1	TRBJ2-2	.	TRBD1	TGCGCCAGCAGTGGAGGGACAGGGGGCGGCTGGGAGCTGTTTTTT	CASSGGTGGGWELFF
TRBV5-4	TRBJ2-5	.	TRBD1	TGTGCCAGCAGCTCGGGACAGAGAGAGACCCAGTACTTC	CASSSGQRETQYF
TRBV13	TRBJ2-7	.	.	TGTGCCAGCAGCCTATGGAGGGGGGGGGCGGTACTGTACTTC	CASSLWRGGAVLYF
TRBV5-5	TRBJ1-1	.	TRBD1	TGTGCCAGCAGCTCCCCTCCCCCACTCACAGGGGGCAAAACTGAAGCTTTCTTT	CASSSPPPLTGGKTEAFF
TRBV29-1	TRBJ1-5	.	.	TGCAGCCGGAATGGCGGCCATCAGCCCCAGCATTTT	CSRNGGHQPQHF
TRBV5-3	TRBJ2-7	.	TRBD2	TGTGCCAGAATGAAGCGGGAGGGCCCGAGGGAGCAGTACTTC	CARMKREGPREQYF
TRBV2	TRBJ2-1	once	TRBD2	TGTGCCAGCATAAGGCTAGCGGGGAACAATGAGCAGTTCTTC	CASIRLAGNNEQFF
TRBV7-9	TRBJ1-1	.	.	TGTGCCAGCAGCTTAGCGCAAGGCGGAGCTTTCTTT	CASSLAQGGAFF
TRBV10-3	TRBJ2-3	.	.	TGTGCCATCACCCGGGAGTCGACAGATACGCAGTATTTT	CAITRESTDTQYF
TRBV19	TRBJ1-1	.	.	TGTGCCAGTACGCCGTTGAGGGAGAACACTGAAGCTTTCTTT	CASTPLRENTEAFF
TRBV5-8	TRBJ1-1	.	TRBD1	TGTGCCAGCAGCAGACGGACAGGGGGGAACACTGAAGCTTTCTTT	CASSRRTGGNTEAFF
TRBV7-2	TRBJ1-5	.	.	TGTGCCAGCAGCTTAATTACAGGGCCATTGCGCGGCAATCAGCCCCAGCATTTT	CASSLITGPLRGNQPQHF
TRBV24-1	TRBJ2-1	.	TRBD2	TGTGCCACCAGTGATAGCGGGAGGGCCCACAATGAGCAGTTCTTC	CATSDSGRAHNEQFF
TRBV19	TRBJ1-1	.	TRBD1	TGTGCCAGTAGTATCGGACAGGGTGGGAACACTGAAGCTTTCTTT	CASSIGQGGNTEAFF
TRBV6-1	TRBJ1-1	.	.	TGTGCCAGCAGTGAATTGTATCGGAACACTGAAGCTTTCTTT	CASSELYRNTEAFF
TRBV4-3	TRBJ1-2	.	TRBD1	TGCGCCAGCAGCCAAACCGCAGGGGGCCCGAACTATGGCTACACCTTC	CASSQTAGGPNYGYTF
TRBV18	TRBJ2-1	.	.	TGTGCCAGCTCACCACTCGGGGGTCGTCAGGACATGCAGTTCTTC	CASSPLGGRQDMQFF
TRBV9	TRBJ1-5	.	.	TGTGCCAGCAGCGCGGGTAATAGCAATCAGCCCCAGCATTTT	CASSAGNSNQPQHF
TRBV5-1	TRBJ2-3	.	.	TGCGCCAGCAGCAGGACTACCCAGGCAGATACGCAGTATTTT	CASSRTTQADTQYF
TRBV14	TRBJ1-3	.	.	TGTGCCAGCAGCCAAGGTCTAATCTCTGGAAACACCATATATTTT	CASSQGLISGNTIYF
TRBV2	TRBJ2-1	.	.	TGTGCCAGCAGCGAGAGGACTACTCCCTACAATGAGCAGTTCTTC	CASSERTTPYNEQFF
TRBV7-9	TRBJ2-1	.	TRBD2	TGTGCCAGCAGCTTACCGGTGGGAGAGCGGGGCCGAAACCAGTTCTTC	CASSLPVGERGRNQFF
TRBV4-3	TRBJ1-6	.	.	TGCGCCAGCAGCCAAGATGCACAGGGAGGATCACCCCTCCACTTT	CASSQDAQGGSPLHF
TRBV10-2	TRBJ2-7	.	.	TGCGCCAGCAGTCAACTCTACGAGCAGTACTTC	CASSQLYEQYF
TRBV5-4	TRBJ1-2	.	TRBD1	TGTGCCAGCAGCTTGCAGGACAGGGGTTATGGCTACACCTTC	CASSLQDRGYGYTF
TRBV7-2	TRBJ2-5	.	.	TGTGCCAGCAGCTTCGAGGCGGACCCGTTGAAGACCCAGTACTTC	CASSFEADPLKTQYF
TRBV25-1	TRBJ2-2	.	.	TGTGCCAGCATTGGGCAGCCGAACACCGGGGAGCTGTTTTTT	CASIGQPNTGELFF